These 32 T cell receptor beta chains were all obtained from the same sample, sequenced in a study of T cell repertoires in ileal Crohn's disease. Time point meaning: neoterminal ileum biopsy at postoperative endoscopy, about 6 months after surgery. Only in-frame clones appear in the TCRdb table, and some are missing; sequencing was by immunoSEQ multiplex PCR. The sample has more than 7,000 clones; about three quarters are singletons. Sequencing was performed on ileal tissue. These receptors came from an adult with Crohn's disease.

The chain uses TRBV5-4 and TRBJ2-3; 7 bases line up with TRBD1. The CDR3 sequence is 17 residues long. The germline V gene encodes CDR1 SGHNT and CDR2 YYREEE (reference sequence). Losses at the gene ends were 2 bases for V and 0 bases for J; bases not matched to a gene: 9. CDR3 coding DNA: TGTGCCAGCAGCTTCGGAAGGAGGACAGGAAGCACAGATACGCAGTATTTT. Amino acid sequence: CASSFGRRTGSTDTQYF. Using reference TRBV5-4 and TRBJ2-3 for the parts outside the CDR3, the full variable domain is ETGVTQSPTHLIKTRGQQVTLRCSSQSGHNTVSWYQQALGQGPQFIFQYYREEENGRGNFPPRFSGLQFPNYSSELNVNALELDDSALYLCASSFGRRTGSTDTQYFGPGTRLTVL.

This clone is a singleton in its sample. The J gene is TRBJ2-1, the V gene TRBV19, with D perhaps matching TRBD2 (6 bases). Trimming took 2 bases from V and 7 from J, leaving 18 bases between them. This CDR3 has 16 residues. CDR1 LNHDA and CDR2 SQIVND come from the germline V gene (reference sequence). CDR3 in amino acids: CASSIWGGPGRNEQFF. The CDR3 nucleotides are TGTGCCAGTAGTATATGGGGCGGCCCGGGGAGGAATGAGCAGTTCTTC.

This chain links TRBV5-6 with TRBJ1-3; no clear D gene. Between the trimmed V and J ends, which lost 3 bases and 2 bases, there was a span of 9 bases. This CDR3 comprises 14 residues. From germline, CDR1 is SGHDT and CDR2 YYEEEE. For the CDR3, the DNA is TGTGCCAGCAGCTCGCGCTTTACTGGAAACACCATATATTTT. It yields the protein CASSSRFTGNTIYF.

Notes on this clone: Being one base from a much bigger clone, this may be a read error. The chain carries TRBV5-1 and TRBJ1-3; D is undetermined. CDR3 length equals 14 residues. The germline V gene encodes CDR1 SGHRS and CDR2 YFSETQ. The CDR3 nucleotides read TGCGCCAGCGGCTTCGGAGGACCTGGAAACACCATATATTTT. Translating it yields CASGFGGPGNTIYF.

Judged by abundance, this clone is medium-sized (0.01 to 0.1%). This sequence joins TRBV6-5 and TRBJ1-5, with D tentatively TRBD1 (6 bases). This CDR3 comprises 14 residues. Trimming took 6 bases from V and 4 from J, leaving 13 bases between them. Germline CDR1 is MNHEY and CDR2 is SVGAGI. CDR3 DNA: TGTGCCAGCAGCCTAACCACAGGGAATCAGCCCCAGCATTTT. Amino acids: CASSLTTGNQPQHF.

This rearrangement joins TRBV2 to TRBJ1-2, with D unresolved. The CDR3 has 13 residues. With 1 base removed from V and 4 bases from J, the gap between germline ends came to 7 bases. CDR1 and CDR2 from the germline V gene are SNHLY and FYNNEI. The CDR3 here is CASSEVATYGYTF. DNA for the CDR3: TGTGCCAGCAGTGAAGTAGCAACCTATGGCTACACCTTC.

The gene calls are TRBV19 and TRBJ2-5, with D possibly matching TRBD2 (6 bases). Germline values: CDR1 LNHDA, CDR2 SQIVND (reference sequence). This CDR3 comprises 14 residues. The germline V and J ends were trimmed by 9 bases and 5 bases, with 19 bases remaining between them. The CDR3, as DNA: TGTGCCAGCCAGGGCTTAGCGGCGGGGGAGACCCAGTACTTC. This sequence encodes CASQGLAAGETQYF.

The chain combines TRBV25-1 with TRBJ1-1; D might be TRBD1 (5 bases). CDR3 length: 15 amino acids. V was pared by 1 base and J by 3 bases, with 12 bases between. CDR1 is MGHDK and CDR2 is SYGVNS in the germline V gene. The DNA for the CDR3 is TGTGCCAGCAGTGAATTTCCAGGGCAGGACACTGAAGCTTTCTTT. Its protein product is CASSEFPGQDTEAFF.

The rearrangement links TRBV2 to TRBJ2-3, with TRBD1 identical over 8 bases. There are 15 residues in the CDR3. Germline trimming cut 6 bases from V and 0 bases from J; bases unmatched to any gene: 5. Germline V gene data show CDR1 as SNHLY and CDR2 as FYNNEI. CDR3 loop: CASRTQGASTDTQYF. The CDR3 DNA reads as TGTGCCAGCAGGACCCAGGGGGCTAGCACAGATACGCAGTATTTT.

The rearrangement joins TRBV27 to TRBJ2-1; 7 bases match TRBD2. Germline values: CDR1 MNHEY, CDR2 SMNVEV (reference sequence). CDR3 length: 16 amino acids. V lost 2 bases and J lost 3; bases outside the gene matches: 7. The CDR3 here is CASSLPLASGYNEQFF. The CDR3 bases are TGTGCCAGCAGTTTACCCTTGGCTAGCGGCTACAATGAGCAGTTCTTC.

This sequence joins TRBV5-6 and TRBJ1-6, with no clear D. The V end lost 2 bases, the J end lost 0 bases, and 6 bases lay between the germline ends. The CDR3 runs to 15 residues. The germline gives CDR1 SGHDT, CDR2 YYEEEE. The CDR3 sequence: CASSFRSSYNSPLHF. The CDR3 coding sequence is TGTGCCAGCAGCTTTAGGAGCTCCTATAATTCACCCCTCCACTTT.

The V and J genes are TRBV28 and TRBJ2-7; tentative D call: TRBD2 (6 bases). The CDR3 extends over 21 amino acids. The V gene lost 6 bases and the J gene lost 0 bases, with 33 bases spanning the gap. Germline V gene data show CDR1 as MDHEN and CDR2 as SYDVKM. The CDR3 spells CASSKGRILAGIKFSSYEQYF. The CDR3 nucleotides are TGTGCCAGCAGCAAGGGACGGATACTAGCTGGAATAAAATTTTCCTCCTACGAGCAGTACTTC.

This clone has a single count. The V call is TRBV4-1, the J call TRBJ2-5; TRBD2 matches at 7 bases. V shed 3 bases, J shed 4 bases, and the junction held 8 bases outside the gene matches. From germline, CDR1 is MGHRA and CDR2 YSYEKL. CDR3 length: 15 amino acids. CDR3 bases: TGCGCCAGCAGCCATTCCAGGGCTAGCGGAGAGACCCAGTACTTC. Translation: CASSHSRASGETQYF.

CDR3 sequence (DNA): TGTGCCAGCAGCCTGGAGTCAGGGGGCTATGGCTACACCTTC. Its protein is CASSLESGGYGYTF. The rearrangement links TRBV28 to TRBJ1-2; TRBD1 matches at 7 bases. CDR1 and CDR2 from the germline V gene are MDHEN and SYDVKM. The V segment lost 6 bases and the J segment 4 bases; nucleotides outside the gene matches: 8. The CDR3 loop spans 14 amino acids.

V gene TRBV5-4 combines with J gene TRBJ2-7, with a tentative D call TRBD2 (6 bases). The CDR3 totals 13 residues. V gave up 4 bases and J gave up 10 bases, with 18 bases separating them. Per germline, CDR1 SGHNT and CDR2 YYREEE (reference sequence). DNA of the CDR3: TGTGCCAGCAGCCTCACTGGACTACGGGTACAGTACTTC. It translates to CASSLTGLRVQYF.

This clone was counted between two and nine times. This CDR3 is CASSLLGQGPYEQYF. CDR3 nucleotide sequence: TGCGCCAGCAGCTTACTCGGACAGGGTCCCTACGAGCAGTACTTC. The chain has TRBV5-1 and TRBJ2-7, with TRBD1 matching over 8 bases. Germline V lookup: CDR1 SGHRS, CDR2 YFSETQ. This CDR3 contains 15 residues. Unmatched junction bases numbered 6, after V lost 2 bases and J lost 2 bases.

This clone was counted a single time. V and J are TRBV30 and TRBJ2-5; TRBD2 aligns across 12 bases. CDR1 and CDR2 from the germline V gene are GTSNPN and SVGIG (reference sequence). The CDR3 covers 13 residues. CDR3 coding DNA: TGTGCTCGAGGGCTAGCGGGAGGGGAGACCCAGTACTTC. This codes for CARGLAGGETQYF.

The chain joins TRBV5-1 to TRBJ2-1; possible D gene TRBD1, 6 bases. This CDR3 has 15 residues. Per germline, CDR1 SGHRS and CDR2 YFSETQ. Trimming stripped 4 bases from V and 2 bases from J, with 13 bases between. CDR3 DNA: TGCGCCAGCAGCGTCGGACAGTTTCCCTACAATGAGCAGTTCTTC. Translating it yields CASSVGQFPYNEQFF. Filled out from reference TRBV5-1 and TRBJ2-1, the complete variable domain reads KAGVTQTPRYLIKTRGQQVTLSCSPISGHRSVSWYQQTPGQGLQFLFEYFSETQRNKGNFPGRFSGRQFSNSRSEMNVSTLELGDSALYLCASSVGQFPYNEQFFGPGTRLTVL.

The sample holds a few counts of this clone. The chain is built from TRBV6-1 and TRBJ2-6; 7 bases are a match to TRBD2. After removal of 6 bases from V and 0 bases from J, the junction contained 2 bases not matched to a gene. CDR1 and CDR2 from the germline V gene are MNHNS and SASEGT. This CDR3 is 15 amino acids long. The CDR3 loop is CASRSGGSGANVLTF. CDR3 in DNA: TGTGCCAGCAGATCGGGGGGCTCTGGGGCCAACGTCCTGACTTTC.

Written as DNA, the CDR3 is TGCGCCAGCAGTCGGGGGGTGGGGGAGTGCCAAGAGACCCAGTACTTC. This gives the protein CASSRGVGECQETQYF. V is TRBV23-1 and J is TRBJ2-5; D is possibly TRBD2 (6 bases). TRBV23-1 is given ORF status, its function remaining uncertain. V lost 4 bases and J lost 1, with 16 bases in between. The CDR3 sequence is 16 residues long.

This clone has just a few counts. This chain links TRBV7-8 with TRBJ2-1, with 10 bases matching TRBD2. Germline V lookup: CDR1 SGHVS, CDR2 FQNEAQ. CDR3 length: 15 residues. V gave up 1 base and J gave up 6 bases; unmatched junction bases: 3. The CDR3, as DNA: TGTGCCAGCAGCTTAGACCTAGCGGGAGCCAATGAGCAGTTCTTC. The encoded protein is CASSLDLAGANEQFF.

V and J are TRBV7-2 and TRBJ2-7; D is possibly TRBD2 (7 bases). Trimming removed 6 bases from V and 2 bases from J, with 20 bases in between. The CDR3 covers 16 residues. In germline, CDR1 is SGHTA, CDR2 FQGNSA. Written as DNA, the CDR3 is TGTGCCAGCAGTCAGGGGCGCAGGAGCGGGGCCTACGAGCAGTACTTC. Protein product: CASSQGRRSGAYEQYF.

This sequence joins TRBV9 and TRBJ1-2; D might be TRBD1 (6 bases). The CDR3 spans 16 residues. Trimming removed 3 bases at V and 4 bases at J, with 19 bases between. The germline CDR1 and CDR2 sequences are SGDLS and YYNGEE. DNA of the CDR3: TGTGCCAGCAGCGATTCTCCTGGGGGCGAGACCTATGGCTACACCTTC. Its protein product is CASSDSPGGETYGYTF.

The chain recombines TRBV15 with TRBJ1-5; D remains unclear. Trimming shortened V by 0 bases and J by 7 bases, and 13 bases separated the two germline ends. This CDR3 comprises 15 residues. In germline, CDR1 is LNHNV, CDR2 YYDKDF (reference sequence). The CDR3 reads CATSRDRVLSQPQHF. DNA of the CDR3: TGTGCCACCAGCAGAGATCGGGTCCTTTCACAGCCCCAGCATTTT.

The J gene is TRBJ2-5, the V gene TRBV9; TRBD2 might be the D (5 bases). V shed 4 bases and J shed 0 bases, with 13 bases lying between them. The CDR3 consists of 15 residues. CDR1 is SGDLS and CDR2 is YYNGEE in the germline V gene. CDR3 residues: CASSPLGVYQETQYF. The DNA for the CDR3 is TGTGCCAGCAGCCCCCTCGGGGTGTACCAAGAGACCCAGTACTTC.

The chain carries TRBV6-5 and TRBJ1-2, with 7 bases that match TRBD1. J lost 4 bases, V lost 6 bases, and 8 bases had no gene match. The CDR3 is made up of 14 amino acids. Germline V gene data show CDR1 as MNHEY and CDR2 as SVGAGI. CDR3 DNA: TGTGCCAGCAGCCCGGACAGGTCCGCCTATGGCTACACCTTC. It is translated as CASSPDRSAYGYTF.

The chain recombines TRBV6-1 with TRBJ1-5; a weak D match, TRBD1 (6 bases). CDR3 length: 15 residues. V was pared by 3 bases and J by 5 bases, with 14 bases between. Per germline, CDR1 MNHNS and CDR2 SASEGT. CDR3: CASSDRGLGDQPQHF. Here the CDR3 DNA reads TGTGCCAGCAGTGACAGGGGCCTAGGTGATCAGCCCCAGCATTTT.

The rearrangement joins TRBV5-6 to TRBJ1-5; weak D call: TRBD1 (6 bases). Germline loops: CDR1 SGHDT, CDR2 YYEEEE. The CDR3 consists of 15 residues. Trimming took 5 bases from V and 9 from J, leaving 21 bases between them. The CDR3 here is CASSRAQGQSLPQHF. CDR3 DNA: TGTGCCAGCAGTCGCGCACAGGGTCAAAGTTTGCCCCAGCATTTT.

The chain uses TRBV5-1 and TRBJ2-7, with 8 bases lining up with TRBD1. The CDR3 is 13 amino acids. Germline V gene data show CDR1 as SGHRS and CDR2 as YFSETQ. The V segment lost 6 bases and the J segment 2 bases; nucleotides outside the gene matches: 4. The CDR3 DNA reads as TGCGCCAGCACCCCACAGGGGGCCTACGAGCAGTACTTC. Its protein product is CASTPQGAYEQYF.

DNA of the CDR3: TGTGCCAGCAGCCCCGGGGGAGGAGATACGCAGTATTTT. Residues: CASSPGGGDTQYF. The chain recombines TRBV14 with TRBJ2-3; D is possibly TRBD2 (6 bases). This CDR3 has 13 residues. Germline CDR1 is SGHDN and CDR2 is FVKESK. The V and J ends lost 4 bases and 5 bases respectively, with 10 bases between them. The whole variable domain, remainder taken from reference TRBV14 and TRBJ2-3, is EAGVTQFPSHSVIEKGQTVTLRCDPISGHDNLYWYRRVMGKEIKFLLHFVKESKQDESGMPNNRFLAERTGGTYSTLKVQPAELEDSGVYFCASSPGGGDTQYFGPGTRLTVL.

This clone was picked up one time. V is TRBV7-2 and J is TRBJ1-2, with TRBD1 as a possible D gene (5 bases). V gave up 10 bases and J gave up 8 bases, with 17 bases separating them. Germline V gene lookup returns CDR1 SGHTA and CDR2 FQGNSA. The CDR3 consists of 12 residues. CDR3 in amino acids: CATGQGGRGYTF. The CDR3 DNA reads TGTGCCACCGGGCAGGGTGGAAGGGGCTACACCTTC.

The chain links TRBV27 to TRBJ2-2, with 9 nucleotides matching TRBD2. This CDR3 is built from 15 residues. Trimming removed 6 bases from V and 5 bases from J; junction bases left unmatched: 7. From germline, CDR1 is MNHEY and CDR2 SMNVEV (reference sequence). CDR3 DNA sequence: TGTGCCAGCAGGCCGGGACTAGCTAGGACCGGGGAGCTGTTTTTT. It codes for CASRPGLARTGELFF.